The rows below give T cell receptor beta chains drawn from one sample of a study of T cells in Graves' hyperthyroidism and ophthalmopathy. TCRdb re-analysed the multiplex PCR reads in MiXCR, keeping a single row per CDR3 protein. The table shows about half a million distinct CDR3 sequences, with 20% occurring only once. Sequencing was carried out using blood. The receptors were gathered from a man aged 18 to 30 with Graves' hyperthyroidism. CDR3s include the opening cysteine and the closing phenylalanine or tryptophan. Each record gives: CDR3 protein, CDR3 DNA, CDR3 length, clone size, J gene, V gene, D gene. A D gene is named only where the DNA matches it firmly. The size field is filled for only some rows; it gives once, few, many or a size class.

CDR3 protein: CSAKGGNQPQHF
CDR3 DNA: TGCAGTGCTAAGGGTGGCAATCAGCCCCAGCATTTT
CDR3 length: 12
clone size: many
J gene: TRBJ1-5
V gene: TRBV20-1
D gene: NA

CDR3 protein: CASSEGSGVGTEAFF
CDR3 DNA: TGTGCCAGCAGCGAAGGGTCCGGGGTTGGCACTGAAGCTTTCTTT
CDR3 length: 15
clone size: NA
J gene: TRBJ1-1
V gene: TRBV4-2
D gene: NA

CDR3 protein: CASSLSGDSSYEQYF
CDR3 DNA: TGTGCCAGCAGCCTCAGCGGGGACAGCTCCTACGAGCAGTACTTC
CDR3 length: 15
clone size: many
J gene: TRBJ2-7
V gene: TRBV2
D gene: NA

CDR3 protein: CASTDRGNSNYGYTF
CDR3 DNA: TGTGCCAGTACTGATCGGGGCAATTCTAACTATGGCTACACCTTC
CDR3 length: 15
clone size: many
J gene: TRBJ1-2
V gene: TRBV19
D gene: NA

CDR3 protein: CSAEPGGYGYTF
CDR3 DNA: TGCAGCGCGGAGCCGGGGGGCTATGGCTACACCTTC
CDR3 length: 12
clone size: many
J gene: TRBJ1-2
V gene: TRBV29-1
D gene: NA

CDR3 protein: CASSSTGTSGALYPYEQYF
CDR3 DNA: TGTGCCAGCAGCTCTACCGGGACTAGCGGGGCCCTTTACCCCTACGAGCAGTACTTC
CDR3 length: 19
clone size: NA
J gene: TRBJ2-7
V gene: TRBV27
D gene: TRBD2

CDR3 protein: CASSKQGDQPQHF
CDR3 DNA: TGTGCCAGCAGCAAACAGGGTGATCAGCCCCAGCATTTT
CDR3 length: 13
clone size: NA
J gene: TRBJ1-5
V gene: TRBV7-2
D gene: NA

CDR3 protein: CASSSSGFYGYTF
CDR3 DNA: TGTGCCAGCAGTTCCTCGGGCTTCTATGGCTACACCTTC
CDR3 length: 13
clone size: many
J gene: TRBJ1-2
V gene: TRBV28
D gene: NA

CDR3 protein: CASSPPSLWGILNTEAFF
CDR3 DNA: TGCGCCAGCAGCCCCCCTTCGCTGTGGGGGATCCTCAACACTGAAGCTTTCTTT
CDR3 length: 18
clone size: many
J gene: TRBJ1-1
V gene: TRBV5-1
D gene: NA

CDR3 protein: CASSQAAQGATGELFF
CDR3 DNA: TGCGCCAGCAGCCAAGCAGCACAGGGGGCGACCGGGGAGCTGTTTTTT
CDR3 length: 16
clone size: NA
J gene: TRBJ2-2
V gene: TRBV4-1
D gene: TRBD1

CDR3 protein: CASSPPVENYGYTF
CDR3 DNA: TGTGCCAGCTCACCACCAGTCGAAAACTATGGCTACACCTTC
CDR3 length: 14
clone size: NA
J gene: TRBJ1-2
V gene: TRBV18
D gene: NA

CDR3 protein: CAWSAGRDYEQYF
CDR3 DNA: TGTGCCTGGAGTGCGGGCAGGGATTACGAGCAGTACTTC
CDR3 length: 13
clone size: few
J gene: TRBJ2-7
V gene: TRBV30
D gene: NA

CDR3 protein: CASRPQGAKNIQYF
CDR3 DNA: TGTGCCAGCAGACCCCAGGGGGCCAAAAACATTCAGTACTTC
CDR3 length: 14
clone size: few
J gene: TRBJ2-4
V gene: TRBV27
D gene: NA

CDR3 protein: CASKRGEAFF
CDR3 DNA: TGTGCCAGCAAGCGGGGGGAAGCTTTCTTT
CDR3 length: 10
clone size: few
J gene: TRBJ1-1
V gene: TRBV12-3/TRBV12-4
D gene: NA

CDR3 protein: CASSCGTSGGAYQETQYF
CDR3 DNA: TGCGCCAGCAGCTGCGGGACTAGCGGGGGGGCATACCAAGAGACCCAGTACTTC
CDR3 length: 18
clone size: once
J gene: TRBJ2-5
V gene: TRBV5-1
D gene: TRBD2

CDR3 protein: CASSEQTGPTMSSGNTIYF
CDR3 DNA: TGTGCCAGCAGTGAGCAGACAGGACCCACGATGAGCTCTGGAAACACCATATATTTT
CDR3 length: 19
clone size: many
J gene: TRBJ1-3
V gene: TRBV6-1
D gene: NA

CDR3 protein: CASSSGYYGYTF
CDR3 DNA: TGTGCCAGCAGTTCCGGATACTATGGCTACACCTTC
CDR3 length: 12
clone size: many
J gene: TRBJ1-2
V gene: TRBV6-5
D gene: NA

CDR3 protein: CAWGPQGNTEAFF
CDR3 DNA: TGTGCCTGGGGCCCTCAAGGGAACACTGAAGCTTTCTTT
CDR3 length: 13
clone size: many
J gene: TRBJ1-1
V gene: TRBV30
D gene: NA

CDR3 protein: CASSQGARGSNQPQHF
CDR3 DNA: TGTGCCAGCAGCCAGGGGGCGAGAGGTAGCAATCAGCCCCAGCATTTT
CDR3 length: 16
clone size: many
J gene: TRBJ1-5
V gene: TRBV28
D gene: TRBD1

CDR3 protein: CASSEAGAEAFYGYTF
CDR3 DNA: TGTGCCAGCAGTGAAGCGGGTGCCGAGGCCTTCTATGGCTACACCTTC
CDR3 length: 16
clone size: NA
J gene: TRBJ1-2
V gene: TRBV6-1
D gene: NA

CDR3 protein: CASSPQQALGVEQYF
CDR3 DNA: TGTGCCAGCTCACCACAGCAGGCGCTAGGTGTCGAGCAGTACTTC
CDR3 length: 15
clone size: NA
J gene: TRBJ2-7
V gene: TRBV18
D gene: NA

CDR3 protein: CASSRYSGSSYEQYF
CDR3 DNA: TGTGCCAGCAGTCGTTATAGCGGAAGCTCCTACGAGCAGTACTTC
CDR3 length: 15
clone size: many
J gene: TRBJ2-7
V gene: TRBV6-1
D gene: NA

CDR3 protein: CASSPRSGATEAFF
CDR3 DNA: TGTGCCAGCAGCCCAAGGTCAGGGGCCACTGAAGCTTTCTTT
CDR3 length: 14
clone size: NA
J gene: TRBJ1-1
V gene: TRBV14
D gene: NA

CDR3 protein: CATSRDRSLNTEAFF
CDR3 DNA: TGTGCCACCAGCAGAGATAGATCACTGAACACTGAAGCTTTCTTT
CDR3 length: 15
clone size: few
J gene: TRBJ1-1
V gene: TRBV15
D gene: NA

CDR3 protein: CASSTTGSDEQYF
CDR3 DNA: TGTGCCAGCAGTACAACAGGGTCCGACGAGCAGTACTTC
CDR3 length: 13
clone size: many
J gene: TRBJ2-7
V gene: TRBV12-3/TRBV12-4
D gene: NA

CDR3 protein: CASSWGARETQYF
CDR3 DNA: TGTGCCAGCAGTTGGGGGGCCCGGGAGACCCAGTACTTC
CDR3 length: 13
clone size: few
J gene: TRBJ2-5
V gene: TRBV12-3/TRBV12-4
D gene: NA

CDR3 protein: CASSPRAGVFTGELFF
CDR3 DNA: TGTGCCAGCAGCCCAAGAGCGGGAGTGTTCACCGGGGAGCTGTTTTTT
CDR3 length: 16
clone size: NA
J gene: TRBJ2-2
V gene: TRBV28
D gene: TRBD2

CDR3 protein: CASSFLFQGSEAFF
CDR3 DNA: TGCGCCAGCAGCTTTCTTTTTCAGGGGAGTGAAGCTTTCTTT
CDR3 length: 14
clone size: many
J gene: TRBJ1-1
V gene: TRBV5-1
D gene: NA

CDR3 protein: CATSSRNTYEQYF
CDR3 DNA: TGTGCCACCAGTTCCCGGAACACCTACGAGCAGTACTTC
CDR3 length: 13
clone size: NA
J gene: TRBJ2-7
V gene: TRBV24-1
D gene: NA

CDR3 protein: CASNTGTGTYEQYF
CDR3 DNA: TGTGCCAGCAATACCGGGACAGGGACCTACGAGCAGTACTTC
CDR3 length: 14
clone size: NA
J gene: TRBJ2-7
V gene: TRBV10-3
D gene: TRBD1

CDR3 protein: CASSEFAYEQYF
CDR3 DNA: TGTGCCAGCAGTGAGTTCGCCTACGAGCAGTACTTC
CDR3 length: 12
clone size: NA
J gene: TRBJ2-7
V gene: TRBV2
D gene: NA

CDR3 protein: CASSYNGGMGQPQHF
CDR3 DNA: TGTGCCAGCAGTTACAACGGGGGCATGGGGCAGCCCCAGCATTTT
CDR3 length: 15
clone size: many
J gene: TRBJ1-5
V gene: TRBV27
D gene: NA

CDR3 protein: CSVGTSGDYEQYF
CDR3 DNA: TGCAGCGTTGGGACCTCCGGGGACTACGAGCAGTACTTC
CDR3 length: 13
clone size: many
J gene: TRBJ2-7
V gene: TRBV29-1
D gene: NA

CDR3 protein: CASSLVGGIGSPLHF
CDR3 DNA: TGTGCCAGCAGCTTAGTCGGGGGTATCGGTTCACCCCTCCACTTT
CDR3 length: 15
clone size: NA
J gene: TRBJ1-6
V gene: TRBV7-8
D gene: NA

CDR3 protein: CAAGRSGNTGELFF
CDR3 DNA: TGTGCCGCGGGGCGGAGTGGGAACACCGGGGAGCTGTTTTTT
CDR3 length: 14
clone size: few
J gene: TRBJ2-2
V gene: TRBV2
D gene: NA

CDR3 protein: CASSSTRLGNQPQHF
CDR3 DNA: TGTGCCAGTAGTTCAACCAGGTTAGGCAATCAGCCCCAGCATTTT
CDR3 length: 15
clone size: NA
J gene: TRBJ1-5
V gene: TRBV19
D gene: NA

CDR3 protein: CSAAGGGGYTF
CDR3 DNA: TGCAGTGCTGCCGGGGGCGGCGGCTACACCTTC
CDR3 length: 11
clone size: many
J gene: TRBJ1-2
V gene: TRBV20-1
D gene: NA

CDR3 protein: CSVHRVGNTGAFF
CDR3 DNA: TGCAGCGTGCACAGGGTGGGGAACACTGGAGCTTTCTTT
CDR3 length: 13
clone size: NA
J gene: TRBJ1-1
V gene: TRBV29-1
D gene: NA

CDR3 protein: CASSLGDTHQPQHF
CDR3 DNA: TGTGCCAGCAGTTTAGGGGACACTCATCAGCCCCAGCATTTT
CDR3 length: 14
clone size: many
J gene: TRBJ1-5
V gene: TRBV12-3/TRBV12-4
D gene: NA

CDR3 protein: CASSQASGIQETQYF
CDR3 DNA: TGTGCCAGCAGCCAAGCTTCCGGGATTCAAGAGACCCAGTACTTC
CDR3 length: 15
clone size: NA
J gene: TRBJ2-5
V gene: TRBV7-6
D gene: NA

CDR3 protein: CATSRGSGPSYEQYF
CDR3 DNA: TGTGCCACCAGCAGAGGTTCGGGTCCTTCGTACGAGCAGTACTTC
CDR3 length: 15
clone size: NA
J gene: TRBJ2-7
V gene: TRBV15
D gene: NA

CDR3 protein: CASSLTTSGGETQYF
CDR3 DNA: TGTGCCAGCAGCTTAACGACTAGCGGGGGAGAGACCCAGTACTTC
CDR3 length: 15
clone size: NA
J gene: TRBJ2-5
V gene: TRBV28
D gene: TRBD2

CDR3 protein: CASSPRFVSETQYF
CDR3 DNA: TGTGCCAGCAGCCCCCGGTTTGTCTCAGAGACCCAGTACTTC
CDR3 length: 14
clone size: many
J gene: TRBJ2-5
V gene: TRBV6-1
D gene: NA